This T cell receptor beta chain is from a study of beta chain features in type 1 diabetes. The CDR3 is made up of 15 amino acids. Trimming removed 3 bases at V and 4 bases at J, with 16 bases between. Isolated RNA was reverse transcribed in full, so expressed TCRB transcripts were sequenced. Measured with immunoSEQ multiplex PCR; TCRdb has only the in-frame clones, and not every one. The sample records under 300,000 clones, about 25% being singletons. Sequencing used central memory CD4+ T cells from blood. J is TRBJ2-7 and V is TRBV23-1; D may be TRBD1 (6 bases). TRBV23-1 belongs to the ORF category, with a function that is uncertain. The sequence was collected from a young man in good health. In nucleotides, the CDR3 is TGCGCCAGCAGTCAGACGACGGGGCAGGGGTACGAGCAGTACTTC. It specifies CASSQTTGQGYEQYF.